A selection of T cell receptor beta chains follows, all from one sample in a study of shared clonotypes between healthy human individuals. Profiling relied on immunoSEQ multiplex PCR, and the TCRdb table lists in-frame clones only, not all of them. This sample yields roughly 1,600,000 clones, of which approximately 98.5% are seen a single time; over 0.3% belongs to the top ten. Sequenced: naive CD4+ T cells sorted from blood. Every receptor here comes from a man aged 25-40 years in good health. CDR3s include the opening cysteine and the closing phenylalanine or tryptophan. The order of the fields is J gene, V gene, clone size, D gene, CDR3 length, CDR3 DNA, CDR3 protein. D genes are given only for firm matches. Rows give clone size only sometimes, using once, few, many, or a class for an expanded clone.

>TRBJ2-2|TRBV7-2|-|-|17
TGTGCCAGCAGCTTAGTTCGGCCTCGAAGGGAGTTCGGGGAGCTGTTTTTT
CASSLVRPRREFGELFF
>TRBJ2-3|TRBV18|-|-|12
TGTGCCAGCTCACCAAGTCCGGATACGCAGTATTTT
CASSPSPDTQYF
>TRBJ2-6|TRBV7-8|once|-|14
TGTGCCAGCAGAAGTCCCTCTGGGGCCAACGTCCTGACTTTC
CASRSPSGANVLTF
>TRBJ1-5|TRBV4-1|-|-|14
TGCGCCAGCAGCCAAGACTCGCTAATCGGCCCCCAGCATTTT
CASSQDSLIGPQHF
>TRBJ2-5|TRBV29-1|-|-|13
TGCAGCGTTGATGGGACATCGAAAGAGACCCAGTACTTC
CSVDGTSKETQYF
>TRBJ2-3|TRBV4-2|once|-|12
TGTGCCAGCAGCCACCGCTGGGGTACGCAGTATTTT
CASSHRWGTQYF
>TRBJ2-5|TRBV18|-|-|14
TGTGCCAGCTCACCACCTAGGGTCCAAGAGACCCAGTACTTC
CASSPPRVQETQYF
>TRBJ1-2|TRBV10-3|-|-|15
TGTGCCATCAGTGAAAACAGGGTCTTTGGATATGGCTACACCTTC
CAISENRVFGYGYTF
>TRBJ1-2|TRBV29-1|-|-|12
TGCAGCGGGAGTAGGGGAAGCTATGGCTACACCTTC
CSGSRGSYGYTF
>TRBJ1-5|TRBV28|once|TRBD1|15
TGTGCCAGCAGTTTTTTGGGACAGGGGGAACAGCCCCAGCATTTT
CASSFLGQGEQPQHF
>TRBJ1-2|TRBV27|-|-|16
TGTGCCAGCAGTTTTACCAGTGCCAGGTCCGACTATGGCTACACCTTC
CASSFTSARSDYGYTF
>TRBJ2-1|TRBV6-5|-|TRBD2|16
TGTGCCAGCAGTTACAGGAGCCTAGCGGGAGAGAATGAGCAGTTCTTC
CASSYRSLAGENEQFF
>TRBJ1-1|TRBV19|-|-|12
TGTGCCAGTAGTCCATCGAACACTGAAGCTTTCTTT
CASSPSNTEAFF
>TRBJ1-1|TRBV5-4|-|-|16
TGTGCCAGCAGCCTGGGACATCCCAACATGAACACTGAAGCTTTCTTT
CASSLGHPNMNTEAFF
>TRBJ2-7|TRBV5-1|-|TRBD2|16
TGCGCCAGCAGCTTTGGACTAGCGGGAGGGCCTTTCGAGCAGTACTTC
CASSFGLAGGPFEQYF
>TRBJ1-3|TRBV5-6|-|-|14
TGTGCCAGCAGCATAGGAGAGGCTGGAAACACCATATATTTT
CASSIGEAGNTIYF
>TRBJ2-1|TRBV7-9|-|-|16
TGTGCCAGCAGCGAACACACAGGGATCCCGTACAATGAGCAGTTCTTC
CASSEHTGIPYNEQFF